This TCR beta chain was captured by sequencing in a study of T cell responses to AZD1222 COVID-19 vaccine (dated by TCRdb to the early 2020s). Notes on the research overall: TCR sequencing was performed for approximately 240 trial participants, of whom about 200 were given two doses of AZD1222 and around 26 were given two doses of MenACWY control vaccine. Trial participants were enrolled into age subgroups of 18-55, 56-69 and 70-plus years, which contained 148, 28 and 57 TCR-sequenced participants, respectively. The research as a whole found: Reportedly, close to half of the unique spike-specific TCRs recognized epitopes lying outside the regions that are mutated in the B.1.351 and B.1.1.7 variants. A significant rise in spike-specific TCR breadth and depth was observed after two AZD1222 doses relative to day 0 and relative to MenACWY recipients. Vaccine-associated CD4 TCRs spanned the whole spike protein, with dominant responses in regions 160-218 and 743-854. Participants were mostly white British, with more females than males. The authors suggested clonal diversity may have been underestimated. In the small 56-69-year group, the increase in depth fell short of significance, most likely because of low power. Because no samples from the day 14 peak response were available, repertoires could be characterized only after the peak T cell response. Conclusions about previously exposed vaccinees were limited because only six AZD1222 recipients were SARS-CoV-2 seropositive at baseline.

The sample's time point, from its label and the paper: about 28 days (+/-7) after the second vaccine dose. AZD1222 recipients given second doses at about 4 weeks or at about 12 weeks were pooled, since spike-specific TCR depth and breadth were not found to differ between the two schedules. The vaccinee samples were drawn from two UK trials, COV001 and COV002, one of which was a single-blind randomized controlled phase 2/3 trial testing AZD1222 (ChAdOx1 nCoV-19) in healthy adults. For TCRbeta chain sequencing, PBMC samples were collected from trial participants at day 0 and at day 28 after the second dose. Details on this clone: The antigen it recognizes is unknown. No base-level quality is on record; no much larger clone is a single base apart.

Inclusive of the bounding cysteine and phenylalanine, the CDR3 is 14 residues long. The CDR3 DNA has 42 bases and is translated from base 1. For CDR1 and CDR2, the germline V gene lists SGHVS and FNYEAQ. V drops 4 bases and J drops 9 bases, leaving 16 bases in between. The CDR3 regions of human TCRbeta chains were analyzed by immunosequencing. The study's processing was this. Repertoire TCRs were checked for matches against a reference library of SARS-CoV-2-specific TCRs that had been generated using the MIRA antigen-specificity platform. Breadth was defined as the fraction of unique TCRs that were SARS-CoV-2-associated. Depth was defined as the fraction of total T cells that were SARS-CoV-2-associated. Each spike-specific TCR was assigned to its reactive spike region and to a CD4 or CD8 class using the MIRA data. Log10-transformed breadth and depth values were compared by one-way ANOVA with Sidak's multiple comparisons tests. Held by TCRdb, this immuneACCESS table contains in-frame sequences only and omits some clones. Under half of the omission traces to an unresolved V gene where checked; the cause of the rest is unknown. That table is the source of V, J and clone size, and D and trimming were worked out from the DNA. This sample is represented by some 150,000 clones; roughly 89% of them were singletons. 1.5% to 2% of the sample comes from the top ten.

Rearrangement joined TRBV7-6 to TRBJ2-1, with TRBD2 as a weak D call on 5 bases. This receptor was taken from an adult who received the AZD1222 COVID-19 vaccine. The source was peripheral blood, collected 28 days after the second AZD1222 dose. The base sequence is TGTGCCAGCAGCTCCGCCGGGCTAGCCGGTGAGCAGTTCTTC. It codes for CASSSAGLAGEQFF. Supplemented by the reference TRBV7-6 and TRBJ2-1 proteins around the CDR3, the complete variable domain is GAGVSQSPRYKVTKRGQDVALRCDPISGHVSLYWYRQALGQGPEFLTYFNYEAQQDKSGLPNDRFSAERPEGSISTLTIQRTEQRDSAMYRCASSSAGLAGEQFFGPGTRLTVL.